The subject of this entry is one T cell receptor (beta chain). Its antigen is still unknown. This record comes from a study of a mutant IDH1 vaccine in newly diagnosed glioma. The CDR3 is 13 amino acids. The germline V and J ends were trimmed by 7 bases and 0 bases, with 8 bases remaining between them. Germline values: CDR1 MNHNS, CDR2 SASEGT. Sample time point: week 47, end of study. Each vaccine dose was 300 ug of mutant IDH1 20-mer peptide, with topical imiquimod. Sequenced by immunoSEQ multiplex PCR; TCRdb stores in-frame clones only, minus some. In the table there are roughly 35,000 clones, 75% of which are singletons.

The source of this sequence is a man aged 40-55 years with glioma. Sequenced here: PBMCs, sampled from a glioma patient whose treatment included an IDH1 peptide vaccine. This sequence joins TRBV6-1 and TRBJ2-3; D not certain. The CDR3 DNA reads TGTGCCAGCATCTGGGGTAGCACAGATACGCAGTATTTT. It codes for CASIWGSTDTQYF.